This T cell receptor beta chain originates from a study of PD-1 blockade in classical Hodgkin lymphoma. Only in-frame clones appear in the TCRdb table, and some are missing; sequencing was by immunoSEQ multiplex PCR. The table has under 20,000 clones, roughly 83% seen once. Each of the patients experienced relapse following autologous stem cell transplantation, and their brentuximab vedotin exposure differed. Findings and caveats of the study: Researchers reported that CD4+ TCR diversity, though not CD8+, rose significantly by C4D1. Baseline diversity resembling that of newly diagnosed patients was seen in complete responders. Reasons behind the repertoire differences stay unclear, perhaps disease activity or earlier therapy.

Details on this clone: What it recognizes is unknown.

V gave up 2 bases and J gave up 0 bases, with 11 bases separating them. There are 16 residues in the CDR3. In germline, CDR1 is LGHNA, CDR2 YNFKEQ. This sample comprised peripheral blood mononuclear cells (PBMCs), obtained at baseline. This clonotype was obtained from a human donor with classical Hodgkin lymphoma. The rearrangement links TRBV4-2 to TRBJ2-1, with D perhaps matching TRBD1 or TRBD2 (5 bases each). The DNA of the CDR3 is TGTGCCAGCAGCCAAACGGGACCTCCCTCCTACAATGAGCAGTTCTTC. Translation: CASSQTGPPSYNEQFF.